The 21 T cell receptor beta chains reported below all come from one sample, sequenced in a study of blood T cell repertoires in COVID-19. Here immunoSEQ multiplex PCR was the method, and the copy in TCRdb shows in-frame clones only, minus some. The sample contains about 180,000 clones, around 77% of which appear only once. Sequenced input: peripheral blood. These receptors were obtained from a man aged 70 or older with active or convalescent COVID-19.

The J gene is TRBJ2-1, the V gene TRBV5-4; 13 positions agree with TRBD2. V shed 2 bases, J shed 4 bases, and the junction held 3 bases outside the gene matches. The germline gives CDR1 SGHNT, CDR2 YYREEE (reference sequence). The CDR3 runs 16 residues. CDR3 sequence (DNA): TGTGCCAGCAGCTTAGGGACTAGCGGGAAGTACAATGAGCAGTTCTTC. Residues: CASSLGTSGKYNEQFF.

The chain couples TRBV9 to TRBJ2-3; no firm D call. The CDR3 loop spans 13 amino acids. Germline V gene lookup returns CDR1 SGDLS and CDR2 YYNGEE. V dropped 1 base and J dropped 9 bases, with 12 bases sitting between them. The CDR3: CASSVRQQGTQYF. The CDR3 DNA follows: TGTGCCAGCAGCGTACGACAACAAGGAACGCAGTATTTT. The entire variable domain, with the rest obtained from reference TRBV9 and TRBJ2-3, is as follows: DSGVTQTPKHLITATGQRVTLRCSPRSGDLSVYWYQQSLDQGLQFLIQYYNGEERAKGNILERFSAQQFPDLHSELNLSSLELGDSALYFCASSVRQQGTQYFGPGTRLTVL.

This rearrangement joins TRBV7-8 to TRBJ2-1; 7 bases are shared with TRBD1. The trim removed 3 bases at V and 9 bases at J, leaving 11 bases unmatched. CDR1 and CDR2 from the germline V gene are SGHVS and FQNEAQ. This CDR3 comprises 15 residues. CDR3 in DNA: TGTGCCAGCAGCTTTCGCTGGGACAGTGGCAGTGAGCAGTTCTTC. Amino acid sequence: CASSFRWDSGSEQFF. Full variable domain (outside the CDR3, taken from reference TRBV7-8 and TRBJ2-1): GAGVSQSPRYKVAKRGQDVALRCDPISGHVSLFWYQQALGQGPEFLTYFQNEAQLDKSGLPSDRFFAERPEGSVSTLKIQRTQQEDSAVYLCASSFRWDSGSEQFFGPGTRLTVL.

This rearrangement joins TRBV9 to TRBJ2-3; 11 nucleotides align to TRBD2. The ends lost 2 bases at V and 4 bases at J; junction bases unmatched: 3. Germline loops: CDR1 SGDLS, CDR2 YYNGEE. CDR3 length: 15 amino acids. The CDR3 DNA sequence: TGTGCCAGCAGCGTTAGCGGGGGGGTCCCAGATACGCAGTATTTT. Translated, it gives CASSVSGGVPDTQYF. Looking up the rest from reference TRBV9 and TRBJ2-3 gives the full variable domain: DSGVTQTPKHLITATGQRVTLRCSPRSGDLSVYWYQQSLDQGLQFLIQYYNGEERAKGNILERFSAQQFPDLHSELNLSSLELGDSALYFCASSVSGGVPDTQYFGPGTRLTVL.

The CDR3 nucleotides are TGTGCCAGCAGTTTACTACAGCAGGGGAAAGGCTACACCTTC. Residues: CASSLLQQGKGYTF. The chain carries TRBV27 and TRBJ1-2; a weak D match, TRBD1 (6 bases). The CDR3 loop spans 14 amino acids. Germline V lookup: CDR1 MNHEY, CDR2 SMNVEV (reference sequence). Deletions cut 2 bases from V and 8 bases from J, with 15 bases between.

This clone was found a few times. This chain connects TRBV6-6 to TRBJ1-2; 9 nucleotides agree with TRBD1. CDR1 and CDR2 (germline): MNHNY, SVGAGI (reference sequence). After removal of 5 bases from V and 5 bases from J, the junction contained 6 bases not matched to a gene. The CDR3 loop spans 14 amino acids. The CDR3 coding sequence is TGTGCCAGCAGTGCTCTACAGGGGGCGTATGGCTACACCTTC. This encodes CASSALQGAYGYTF.

This clone came up a few times. The chain carries TRBV6-5 and TRBJ1-2, with D hard to call. Between the trimmed V and J ends, which lost 7 bases and 3 bases, there was a span of 9 bases. Germline V gene data show CDR1 as MNHEY and CDR2 as SVGAGI. The CDR3 covers 12 residues. Here the CDR3 DNA reads TGTGCCAGCATGCCGGGATACTATGGCTACACCTTC. This translates into CASMPGYYGYTF.

The chain couples TRBV7-2 to TRBJ2-3, with TRBD1 matching 9 bases. V shed 6 bases, J shed 2 bases, and the junction held 9 bases outside the gene matches. The CDR3 runs 16 residues. CDR1 and CDR2 (germline): SGHTA, FQGNSA. The CDR3 DNA reads as TGTGCCAGCAGACGAACAGGGGGCGTGTACACAGATACGCAGTATTTT. It encodes CASRRTGGVYTDTQYF.

The V gene is TRBV21-1, the J gene TRBJ2-3; TRBD1, the D gene given by the table, was not confirmed from the DNA. TRBV21-1 is designated a pseudogene. This CDR3 comprises 17 residues. CDR3 residues: CASSKGFQAGNTDTQYF. The CDR3 DNA reads as TGTGCCAGCAGCAAAGGTTTTCAGGCAGGGAACACAGATACGCAGTATTTT.

The CDR3 DNA reads as TGTGCCAGCAGTGACTCCTGGACAGGGGCCGAAAAACTGTTTTTT. Translation: CASSDSWTGAEKLFF. V is TRBV2 and J is TRBJ1-4; 9 bases are a match to TRBD1. This CDR3 region has 15 residues. The trim removed 3 bases at V and 8 bases at J, leaving 7 bases unmatched. Germline CDR1 is SNHLY and CDR2 is FYNNEI.

This chain connects TRBV5-1 to TRBJ2-1, with 7 bases fitting TRBD1. CDR3 length: 17 residues. The junction had 17 bases not matched to a gene; V was cut back by 3 bases and J by 8 bases. Germline V gives CDR1 SGHRS, CDR2 YFSETQ. CDR3: CASSYKIRGSPVDEQFF. CDR3 DNA sequence: TGCGCCAGCAGCTACAAAATCAGGGGGTCCCCAGTCGATGAGCAGTTCTTC.

This sequence joins TRBV27 and TRBJ1-2; 8 bases align to TRBD1. This CDR3 comprises 16 residues. Looked up from germline, CDR1 is MNHEY and CDR2 is SMNVEV (reference sequence). With 7 bases clipped from V and 2 bases from J, the junction kept 12 bases outside the gene matches. In DNA form, the CDR3 reads TGTGCCAGCACCCTAACCGGGACAGGTCCAAACTATGGCTACACCTTC. Its translation: CASTLTGTGPNYGYTF.

This sequence joins TRBV29-1 and TRBJ2-1, with 14 nucleotides matching TRBD2. Losses at the gene ends were 5 bases for V and 9 bases for J; bases not matched to a gene: 6. CDR1 is SQVTM and CDR2 is ANQGSEA in the germline V gene. The CDR3 loop spans 14 amino acids. The CDR3 bases are TGCAGCGTTTCCGGGACTAGCGGGAGAGGTGAGCAGTTCTTC. Its protein product is CSVSGTSGRGEQFF.

This clone has a single count. The chain combines TRBV7-8 with TRBJ1-1; 9 bases line up with TRBD1. Germline CDR1 reads SGHVS; CDR2 reads FQNEAQ. This CDR3 is built from 13 residues. Losses at the gene ends were 10 bases for V and 6 bases for J; bases not matched to a gene: 9. The CDR3 DNA follows: TGTGCCACCACCGGGACAGGGTCGGCTGAAGCTTTCTTT. This codes for CATTGTGSAEAFF.

The rearrangement links TRBV29-1 to TRBJ2-3, with D unresolved. V gave up 5 bases and J gave up 1 base, with 10 bases separating them. The CDR3 sequence is 13 residues long. Germline-derived CDR1 and CDR2 are SQVTM and ANQGSEA. The CDR3 bases are TGCAGCGTTCTCAGCGATGGCACAGATACGCAGTATTTT. Translating gives CSVLSDGTDTQYF.

J is TRBJ2-7 and V is TRBV5-1; 9 bases are shared with TRBD2. Trimming removed 0 bases from V and 7 bases from J; junction bases left unmatched: 8. CDR1 is SGHRS and CDR2 is YFSETQ in the germline V gene. This CDR3 contains 15 residues. CDR3 nucleotide sequence: TGCGCCAGCAGCTTGGTTTTAGCGGGAGATCGGGAGCAGTACTTC. Its protein product is CASSLVLAGDREQYF.

The genes are TRBV3-1 (or the pseudogene TRBV3-2) and TRBJ2-1; possible D gene TRBD1, 5 bases. Trimming removed 0 bases at V and 10 bases at J, with 10 bases between. This CDR3 has 13 residues. The germline CDR1 and CDR2 sequences are LGHDT and YNNKEL (reference sequence). This CDR3 reads CASSQEYRTEQFF. CDR3 DNA sequence: TGTGCCAGCAGCCAAGAGTACAGGACAGAGCAGTTCTTC.

The chain carries TRBV14 and TRBJ2-2; TRBD1 is a possible D gene (6 bases). V was shortened by 4 bases and J by 1 base, with 10 bases between the two germline ends. CDR1 is SGHDN and CDR2 is FVKESK in the germline V gene. The CDR3 contains 15 residues. Here the CDR3 reads CASSPGTKNTGELFF. The CDR3 bases are TGTGCCAGCAGCCCTGGGACAAAGAACACCGGGGAGCTGTTTTTT. The full variable domain, completed using reference TRBV14 and TRBJ2-2, is EAGVTQFPSHSVIEKGQTVTLRCDPISGHDNLYWYRRVMGKEIKFLLHFVKESKQDESGMPNNRFLAERTGGTYSTLKVQPAELEDSGVYFCASSPGTKNTGELFFGEGSRLTVL.

This clone was found once. The chain joins TRBV2 to TRBJ1-1; 9 bases line up with TRBD1. Germline V gene data show CDR1 as SNHLY and CDR2 as FYNNEI. The length of the CDR3 is 13 residues. J was trimmed by 4 bases and V by 5 bases; bases with no gene match: 2. CDR3 bases: TGTGCCAGCAGTTCACAGGGGGCCACTGAAGCTTTCTTT. This encodes CASSSQGATEAFF.

Many counts were recorded for this clone. The chain couples TRBV6-2 or TRBV6-3 to TRBJ1-5; maybe TRBD1 (5 bases). Trimming stripped 1 base from V and 7 bases from J, with 14 bases between. Per the germline V gene, CDR1 is MNHEY and CDR2 is SVGEGT. The CDR3 loop spans 15 amino acids. Written as DNA, the CDR3 is TGTGCCAGCAGTTACTGGGGCGTAGGGCAGCAGCCCCAGCATTTT. This encodes CASSYWGVGQQPQHF.

V usage is TRBV5-6 and J usage is TRBJ2-3, with D possibly TRBD2 on 6 matching bases. The germline V gene encodes CDR1 SGHDT and CDR2 YYEEEE. The CDR3 sequence is 17 residues long. Trimming removed 0 bases from V and 1 base from J, with 15 bases in between. CDR3 residues: CASSLAGISGGTDTQYF. CDR3 DNA: TGTGCCAGCAGCTTGGCCGGTATTAGCGGAGGCACAGATACGCAGTATTTT.